Below, 5 T cell receptor beta chains from the same sample are listed, as sequenced in a study of beta chain features in type 1 diabetes. Every bit of the isolated RNA underwent reverse transcription, so sequencing read expressed TCRB transcripts. Generated by immunoSEQ multiplex PCR, the TCRdb table keeps only in-frame clones and is missing some. The sample has around 240,000 clones, 9.6% seen once. Sequenced: naive CD4+ T cells from blood. Receptor source: a woman younger than 35 in good health.

A few counts support this clone. The V call is TRBV2, the J call TRBJ2-5; the D gene is possibly TRBD1 (5 bases). The V gene lost 6 bases and the J gene lost 1 base, with 9 bases spanning the gap. CDR1 and CDR2 from the germline V gene are SNHLY and FYNNEI. The CDR3 covers 13 residues. CDR3 nucleotides: TGTGCCAGCAGCGACCAGGGCCAAGAGACCCAGTACTTC. Its translation is CASSDQGQETQYF. The whole variable domain, filled in from reference TRBV2 and TRBJ2-5, reads EPEVTQTPSHQVTQMGQEVILRCVPISNHLYFYWYRQILGQKVEFLVSFYNNEISEKSEIFDDQFSVERPDGSNFTLKIRSTKLEDSAMYFCASSDQGQETQYFGPGTRLLVL.

The chain uses TRBV5-6 and TRBJ2-7; possibly TRBD1 for D (6 bases). This CDR3 contains 16 residues. V lost 2 bases to trimming and J lost 4 bases, with 19 bases between them. The germline gives CDR1 SGHDT, CDR2 YYEEEE. The CDR3 coding sequence is TGTGCCAGCAGCTTCTTGGGGGCGTCGTCTTATTACGAGCAGTACTTC. Its translation is CASSFLGASSYYEQYF.

There are a few counts of this clone. Here the CDR3 DNA reads TGTGCCAGCAGCTTAGGTTCTAGCGGGCGCACCGGGGAGCTGTTTTTT. This sequence encodes CASSLGSSGRTGELFF. The chain links TRBV7-8 to TRBJ2-2, with 8 bases matching TRBD2. This CDR3 has 16 amino acids. Germline V CDR1 and CDR2: SGHVS, FQNEAQ. The V gene end was trimmed by 1 base and the J gene end by 4 bases; junction bases not matched to a gene: 5.

This clone appeared a few times. The chain carries TRBV5-4 and TRBJ2-7; a possible D gene is TRBD1 (5 bases). This CDR3 has 15 residues. The V gene lost 5 bases and the J gene lost 6 bases, with 21 bases spanning the gap. Germline lookup yields CDR1 SGHNT and CDR2 YYREEE (reference sequence). CDR3 in DNA: TGTGCCAGCAGGGCCCAACAGGTCGACTTGTCCGAGCAGTACTTC. Protein product: CASRAQQVDLSEQYF.

J is TRBJ2-4 and V is TRBV21-1; the D call of TRBD1 is as the table states it, not checked on the DNA. TRBV21-1 is a pseudogene segment. This CDR3 is 14 amino acids long. The CDR3 nucleotides read TGTGCCAGCACCTTGGACAGGGTCAAAAACATTCAGTACTTC. Its translation is CASTLDRVKNIQYF.